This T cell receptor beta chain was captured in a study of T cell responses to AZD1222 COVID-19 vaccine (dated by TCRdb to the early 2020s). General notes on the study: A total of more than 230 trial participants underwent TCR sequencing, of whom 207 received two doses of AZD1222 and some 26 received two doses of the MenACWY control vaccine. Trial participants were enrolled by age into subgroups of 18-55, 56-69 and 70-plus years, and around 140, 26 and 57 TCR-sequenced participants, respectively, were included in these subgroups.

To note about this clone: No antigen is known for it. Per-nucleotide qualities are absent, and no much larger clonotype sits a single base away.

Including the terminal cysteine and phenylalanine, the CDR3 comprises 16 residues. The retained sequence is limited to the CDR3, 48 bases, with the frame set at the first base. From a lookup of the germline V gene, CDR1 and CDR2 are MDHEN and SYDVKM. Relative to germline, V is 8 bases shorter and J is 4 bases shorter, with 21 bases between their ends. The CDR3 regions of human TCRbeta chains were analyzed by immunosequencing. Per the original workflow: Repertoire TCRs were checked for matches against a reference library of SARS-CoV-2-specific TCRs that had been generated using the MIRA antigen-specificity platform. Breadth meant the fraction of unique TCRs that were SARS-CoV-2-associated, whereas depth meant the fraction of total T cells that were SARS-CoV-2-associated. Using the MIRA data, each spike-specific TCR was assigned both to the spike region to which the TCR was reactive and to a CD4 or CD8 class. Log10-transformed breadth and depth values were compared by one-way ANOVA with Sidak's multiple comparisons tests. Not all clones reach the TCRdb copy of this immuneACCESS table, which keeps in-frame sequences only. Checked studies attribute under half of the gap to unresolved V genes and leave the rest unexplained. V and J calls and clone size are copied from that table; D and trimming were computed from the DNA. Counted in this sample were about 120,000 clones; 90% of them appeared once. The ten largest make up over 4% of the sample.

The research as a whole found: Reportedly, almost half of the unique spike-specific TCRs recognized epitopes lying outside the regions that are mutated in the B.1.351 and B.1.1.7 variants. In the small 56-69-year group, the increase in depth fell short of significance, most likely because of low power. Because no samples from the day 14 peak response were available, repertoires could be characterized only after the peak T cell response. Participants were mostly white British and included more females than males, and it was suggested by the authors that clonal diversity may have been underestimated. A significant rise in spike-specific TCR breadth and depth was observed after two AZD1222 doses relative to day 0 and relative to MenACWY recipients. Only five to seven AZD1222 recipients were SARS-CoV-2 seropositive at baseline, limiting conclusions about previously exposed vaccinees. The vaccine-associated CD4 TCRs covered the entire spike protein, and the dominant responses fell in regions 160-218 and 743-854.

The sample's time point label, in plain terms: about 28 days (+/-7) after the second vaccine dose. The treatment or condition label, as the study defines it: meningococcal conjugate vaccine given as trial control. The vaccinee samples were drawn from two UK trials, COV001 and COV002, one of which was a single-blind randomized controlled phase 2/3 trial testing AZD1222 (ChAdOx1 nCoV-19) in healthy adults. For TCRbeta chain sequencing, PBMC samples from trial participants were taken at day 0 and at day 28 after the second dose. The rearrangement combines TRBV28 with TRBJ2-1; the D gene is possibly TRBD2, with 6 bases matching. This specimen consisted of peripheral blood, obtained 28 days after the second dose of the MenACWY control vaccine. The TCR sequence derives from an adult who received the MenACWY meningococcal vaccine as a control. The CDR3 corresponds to CASLPGGGNPYNEQFF. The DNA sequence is TGTGCCAGCCTCCCTGGTGGCGGGAACCCTTACAATGAGCAGTTCTTC.